This T cell receptor beta chain was sequenced in a study of T cells after yellow fever vaccination. This clonotype has a handful of counts. Template switching by 5'RACE produced TCR cDNA, adding a universal primer site and UMIs. One entry per CDR3 protein, called by TCRdb with MiXCR from the 5' RACE reads. Of around 550,000 distinct CDR3 sequences in the sample, 15% to 20% were seen once. This CDR3 has 14 residues. Germline loops: CDR1 DFQATT, CDR2 SNEGSKA (reference sequence). Trimming left V 4 bases short and J 1 base short, with 12 bases between. The receptor was isolated from a man between 25 and 39 years old who received the YFV17D yellow fever vaccine. The source was PBMCs, collected 15 days after the yellow fever booster vaccination. The chain carries TRBV20-1 and TRBJ2-3; the D gene is possibly TRBD2 (5 bases). The DNA for the CDR3 is TGCAGTGCTACCACTAGTTTGGGCACAGATACGCAGTATTTT. Its protein is CSATTSLGTDTQYF.